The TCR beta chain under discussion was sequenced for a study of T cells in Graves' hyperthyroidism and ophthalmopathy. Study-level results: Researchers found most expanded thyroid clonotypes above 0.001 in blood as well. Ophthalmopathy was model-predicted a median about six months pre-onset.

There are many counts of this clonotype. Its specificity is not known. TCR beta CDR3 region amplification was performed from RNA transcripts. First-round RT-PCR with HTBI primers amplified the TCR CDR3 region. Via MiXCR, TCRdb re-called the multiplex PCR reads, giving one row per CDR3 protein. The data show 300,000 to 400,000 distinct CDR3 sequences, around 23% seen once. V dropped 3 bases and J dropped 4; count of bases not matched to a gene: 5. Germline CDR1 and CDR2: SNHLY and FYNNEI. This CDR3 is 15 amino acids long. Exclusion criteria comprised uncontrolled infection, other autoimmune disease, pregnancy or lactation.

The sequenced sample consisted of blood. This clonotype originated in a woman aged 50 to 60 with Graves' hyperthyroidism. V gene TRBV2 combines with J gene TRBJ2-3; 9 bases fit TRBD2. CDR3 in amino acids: CASSEGGGASDTQYF. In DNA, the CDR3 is TGTGCCAGCAGTGAGGGCGGGGGGGCCTCAGATACGCAGTATTTT.